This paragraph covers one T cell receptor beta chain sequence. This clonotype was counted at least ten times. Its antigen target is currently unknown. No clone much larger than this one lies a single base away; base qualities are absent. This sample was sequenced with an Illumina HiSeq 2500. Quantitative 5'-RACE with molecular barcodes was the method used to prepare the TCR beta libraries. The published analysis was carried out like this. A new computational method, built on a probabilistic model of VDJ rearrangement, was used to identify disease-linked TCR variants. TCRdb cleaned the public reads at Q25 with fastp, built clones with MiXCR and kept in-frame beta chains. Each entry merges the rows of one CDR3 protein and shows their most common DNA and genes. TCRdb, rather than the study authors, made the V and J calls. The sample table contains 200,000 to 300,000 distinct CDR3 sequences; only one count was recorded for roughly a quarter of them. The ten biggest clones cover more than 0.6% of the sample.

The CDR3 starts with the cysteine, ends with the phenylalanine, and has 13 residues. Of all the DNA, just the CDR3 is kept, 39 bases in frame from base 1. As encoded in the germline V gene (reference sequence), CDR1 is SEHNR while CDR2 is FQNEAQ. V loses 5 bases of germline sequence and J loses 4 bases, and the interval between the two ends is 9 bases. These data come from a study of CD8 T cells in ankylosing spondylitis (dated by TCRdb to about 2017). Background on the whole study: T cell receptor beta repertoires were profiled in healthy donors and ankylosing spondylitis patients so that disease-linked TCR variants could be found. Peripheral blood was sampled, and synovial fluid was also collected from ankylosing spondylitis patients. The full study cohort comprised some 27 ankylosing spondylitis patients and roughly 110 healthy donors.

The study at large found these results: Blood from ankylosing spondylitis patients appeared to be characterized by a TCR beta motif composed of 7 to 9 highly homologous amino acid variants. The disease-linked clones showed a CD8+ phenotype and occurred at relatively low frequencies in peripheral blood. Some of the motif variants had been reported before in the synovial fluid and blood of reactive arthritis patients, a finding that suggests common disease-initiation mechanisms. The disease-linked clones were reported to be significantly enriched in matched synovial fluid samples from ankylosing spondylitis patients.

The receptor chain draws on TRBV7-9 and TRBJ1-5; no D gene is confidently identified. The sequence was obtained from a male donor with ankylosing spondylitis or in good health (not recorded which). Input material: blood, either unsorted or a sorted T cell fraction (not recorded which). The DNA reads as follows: TGTGCCAGCAGCCCGACGGTAAATCAGCCCCAGCATTTT. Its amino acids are CASSPTVNQPQHF.